The clone carrying this T cell receptor (beta chain) was observed many times. This entry belongs to a study of early T cells in non-severe SARS-CoV-2 infection. About the study: Unpaired chains resulted from sequencing bulk RNA of unsorted whole blood.

The CDR3 consists of 15 residues. Germline V lookup: CDR1 SNHLY, CDR2 FYNNEI. The V gene end was trimmed by 6 bases and the J gene end by 3 bases; junction bases not matched to a gene: 9. Researchers tagged individual cDNA molecules with unique molecular identifiers. TCRdb called the 5' RACE reads again in MiXCR, with one record for every CDR3 protein. This table holds about 30,000 distinct CDR3 sequences, 5% to 5.5% found once. The V call is TRBV2, the J call TRBJ2-5, with 8 bases that match TRBD2. The specimen was whole blood. The TCR was taken from an adult who was a healthcare worker with PCR-confirmed SARS-CoV-2 infection or an uninfected control (not recorded which). The CDR3 sequence: CASRRELAAKETQYF. The CDR3 DNA reads as TGTGCCAGCAGGCGAGAACTAGCGGCGAAAGAGACCCAGTACTTC.